The 9 T cell receptor beta chains listed next were all sequenced from one sample in a study of T cell responses to AZD1222 COVID-19 vaccine. Method: immunoSEQ multiplex PCR; TCRdb's copy keeps in-frame clones and lacks some. The table includes 200,000 to 250,000 clones, approximately 94% detected once. Here the sequenced sample was peripheral blood, taken 28 days after the second dose of the MenACWY control vaccine. Every receptor here comes from an adult who received the MenACWY meningococcal vaccine as a control.

V usage is TRBV29-1 and J usage is TRBJ2-1, with D possibly TRBD2 on 5 matching bases. Per the germline V gene, CDR1 is SQVTM and CDR2 is ANQGSEA. CDR3 length equals 12 residues. The CDR3 is CSSENLNNEQFF. The CDR3 DNA is TGCAGTAGCGAGAATTTAAACAATGAGCAGTTCTTC.

The chain recombines TRBV18 with TRBJ1-6; possibly TRBD1 for D (6 bases). The germline CDR1 and CDR2 sequences are KGHSH and LQKENI. V lost 6 bases to trimming and J lost 5 bases, with 11 bases between them. CDR3 size: 14 residues. The CDR3 spells CASSRGQDNSPLHF. CDR3 in DNA: TGTGCCAGCTCGAGGGGACAAGATAATTCACCCCTCCACTTT. Looking up the rest from reference TRBV18 and TRBJ1-6 gives the full variable domain: NAGVMQNPRHLVRRRGQEARLRCSPMKGHSHVYWYRQLPEEGLKFMVYLQKENIIDESGMPKERFSAEFPKEGPSILRIQQVVRGDSAAYFCASSRGQDNSPLHFGNGTRLTVT.

A remark on this clone: Other nucleotide sequences in the sample specify the same CDR3. The chain uses TRBV3-1 (or the pseudogene TRBV3-2) and TRBJ1-3; D is unclear. The CDR3 covers 12 residues. The V end lost 2 bases, the J end lost 1 base, and 0 bases lay between the germline ends. CDR1 is LGHDT, CDR2 YNNKEL, per germline (reference sequence). The CDR3 loop is CASSQSGNTIYF. CDR3 nucleotides: TGTGCCAGCAGCCAATCTGGAAACACCATATATTTT.

The chain combines TRBV4-2 with TRBJ2-7, with TRBD2 matching 7 bases. The CDR3 runs to 16 residues. Trimming removed 1 base from V and 2 bases from J; junction bases left unmatched: 8. Germline CDR1 is LGHNA and CDR2 is YNFKEQ. The chain's CDR3 is CASSQGRSSGTYEQYF. For the CDR3, the DNA is TGTGCCAGCAGCCAAGGGAGGTCTAGCGGCACCTACGAGCAGTACTTC.

V gene TRBV23-1 combines with J gene TRBJ2-2; D is possibly TRBD1 or TRBD2 (5 bases each). TRBV23-1 is placed among ORFs of uncertain function. V was shortened by 2 bases and J by 4 bases, with 14 bases between the two germline ends. The CDR3 is 16 residues long. CDR3 loop: CASSQHLGRGTGELFF. In DNA, the CDR3 is TGCGCCAGCAGTCAACACCTGGGACGGGGCACCGGGGAGCTGTTTTTT.

The CDR3, as DNA: TGTGCCAGCAGCTCGGACAGTAATAGCTACGAGCAGTACTTC. It yields the protein CASSSDSNSYEQYF. The rearrangement uses TRBV5-6 and TRBJ2-7, with a possible D match to TRBD1 (6 bases). CDR3 length: 14 residues. Trimming took 3 bases from V and 3 from J, leaving 13 bases between them. Per the germline V gene, CDR1 is SGHDT and CDR2 is YYEEEE.

V and J are TRBV9 and TRBJ2-3, with a weak D call TRBD1 (6 bases). CDR1 and CDR2 (germline): SGDLS, YYNGEE. The CDR3 has 16 amino acids. Trimming took 7 bases from V and 2 from J, leaving 20 bases between them. The CDR3 sequence is CASARIGTTNTDTQYF. The CDR3 region has the DNA TGTGCCAGCGCCCGAATAGGGACAACTAACACAGATACGCAGTATTTT.

This chain links TRBV11-3 with TRBJ2-3, with a weak D call TRBD1 (6 bases). Trimming stripped 0 bases from V and 6 bases from J, with 19 bases between. In germline, CDR1 is SGHNT, CDR2 YENEEA. The CDR3 length is 17 residues. CDR3 in amino acids: CASSLDPTGGLRDTQYF. Written as DNA, the CDR3 is TGTGCCAGCAGCTTAGACCCGACAGGCGGTCTTCGGGATACGCAGTATTTT. The variable domain in full, completed from reference TRBV11-3 and TRBJ2-3, reads EAGVVQSPRYKIIEKKQPVAFWCNPISGHNTLYWYLQNLGQGPELLIRYENEEAVDDSQLPKDRFSAERLKGVDSTLKIQPAELGDSAVYLCASSLDPTGGLRDTQYFGPGTRLTVL.

This chain links TRBV28 with TRBJ1-5, with D tentatively TRBD1 (5 bases). Germline V gene lookup returns CDR1 MDHEN and CDR2 SYDVKM. V shed 6 bases and J shed 7 bases, with 22 bases lying between them. The CDR3 has 16 residues. The CDR3 region has the DNA TGTGCCAGCAGGAACGATTTACGGGGGGACGGACAGCCCCAGCATTTT. This gives the protein CASRNDLRGDGQPQHF.